This TCR beta chain stems from a study of blood T cell repertoires in COVID-19. The overall study: T cells, B-cell-depleted T cells, or PBMCs provided the cDNA or gDNA that served as material.

Original handling: Amplification with reference gene primers provided the estimates of nucleated cell counts. The data were produced by immunoSEQ multiplex PCR, yet TCRdb's version contains in-frame clones alone and is incomplete. That table is the source of V, J and clone size, and D and trimming were worked out from the DNA. The table records 150,000 to 200,000 clones, roughly 90% of them present only once. The CDR3 consists of 17 residues. The germline gives CDR1 SGHVS, CDR2 FQNEAQ. With V trimmed by 1 base and J by 9 bases, 12 bases remained unmatched. This clone was counted only a few times. Enrolment of Seattle patients took place during active infection, and they were followed longitudinally.

This sequence originates from a man aged 25-40 years with COVID-19, enrolled during active disease. The genes are TRBV7-8 and TRBJ1-6; 7 positions match TRBD1. The sample was peripheral blood. CDR3 nucleotides: TGTGCCAGCAGCTTAGTCCCGGACAGGACTTCGGGTTCACCCCTCCACTTT. Translating gives CASSLVPDRTSGSPLHF.